This T cell receptor (beta chain) was profiled in a study of blood T cells in healthy people across ages (dated by TCRdb to between 2014 and 2016). About the full investigation: Template switching captured roughly one uniquely barcoded TCR beta cDNA molecule per two T cells in model experiments. Age-related changes in TCR beta repertoire diversity were measured in the study by deep sequencing normalized with unique cDNA molecular identifiers. The donors were split into four age groups: young (average 16 years), middle-aged (39), aged (approximately 59) and long-lived (under 90). Donors of different ages were randomly distributed across sequencing lanes to avoid experimental bias. For two donors (one aged 18 to 29 and one aged 80 or older), the study analyzed two additional independent replicas of 1 million unique cDNA reads from the same blood draw.

Worth noting for this clonotype: Its antigen is currently not known. It has no much larger one-base neighbor in the sample; base qualities were not kept.

The research as a whole found: Because profiling used bulk unsorted PBMCs, naive and antigen-experienced compartments could not be compared conclusively. Because the CMV infection status of the donors was unknown, age-related changes in expanded clonotypes may potentially have been confounded. The percentage of naive T cells measured by flow cytometry correlated strongly with observed TCR beta diversity. Compared with the aged group, more naive CD4+ T cells, fewer expanded clones and increased TCR diversity were shown by the long-lived group, suggesting age selection. Estimates of total diversity based on one million sequenced T cells were considered lower bounds and underestimates. As age increased, observed TCR beta diversity per million T cells dropped in a roughly linear way, and a significant reduction was already evident by age roughly 36.

Libraries came from 5' RACE. TCRdb lists the instrument as Illumina HiSeq 2500. A second PCR of roughly 6 to 11 cycles was run with a J-beta primer mix and a sample-barcoded 5' primer. A unique molecular identifier was introduced onto each TCR beta cDNA molecule by a template-switch 5' adaptor carrying 12 random nucleotides. At least 3 million CDR3-containing paired-end reads were obtained from each sample. First-strand cDNA synthesis was performed from all RNA using the Mint cDNA synthesis kit, with priming by a TRBC-specific oligonucleotide. Following uracil-DNA glycosylase treatment, a first 18-cycle PCR with universal primers M1SS and BC2_uni_R was performed on all cDNA. In the original analysis: For normalization, 1 million high-quality reads, each with a distinct molecular identifier, were randomly selected from each sample. Reads with shared molecular identifiers were discarded instead of being binned into consensus sequences. CDR3 identification, clonotype clustering and error correction used MiTCR with a Q25 quality threshold and the strictest error-elimination algorithm. A nonparametric unseen species model with Euler transformation was used to estimate a lower bound on total TCR beta diversity. TCRdb reprocessed the public reads (quality trimming at Q25 with fastp, clone calling with MiXCR) and kept in-frame beta chains. Rows with a matching CDR3 protein are joined into one entry that keeps the most common DNA and genes. These V and J calls originate from TCRdb's pipeline instead of the authors' own analysis. The sample table holds 700,000 to 950,000 distinct CDR3 sequences, of which more than 45% were seen once. The top ten clones comprise roughly 22% of the sample.

The CDR3 measures 17 amino acids from cysteine to phenylalanine. The entry retains the CDR3 DNA only, 51 bases that are in frame from base 1. Based on the germline V gene (reference sequence), the CDR1 and CDR2 sequences are DFQATT and SNEGSKA. Trimming takes 7 bases off V and 5 bases off J; junction bases not matched to a gene: 13. The 40 or so donors, aged about 6 to 100 years, were systemically healthy Caucasian individuals from Russia. Approximately 10 milliliters of peripheral blood were collected from each donor into EDTA-treated Vacutainer tubes. Ficoll-Paque density-gradient centrifugation was used to isolate PBMCs, with at least 6.5 million per sample. Total RNA was extracted from PBMCs with Trizol reagent, with at least 5.5 micrograms obtained per sample. Naive CD45RAhigh/CD27high T cell percentages were measured by flow cytometry on a PBMC aliquot from every donor.

Material: blood. The V and J genes are TRBV20-1 and TRBJ2-3; TRBD2 aligns with 15 central bases. The TCR was taken from a man between 25 and 39 years old in good health. The bases read TGCAGTGTAGACTGGACTAGCGGGGGGGCACCCGGAGATACGCAGTATTTT. Translated, this is CSVDWTSGGAPGDTQYF.